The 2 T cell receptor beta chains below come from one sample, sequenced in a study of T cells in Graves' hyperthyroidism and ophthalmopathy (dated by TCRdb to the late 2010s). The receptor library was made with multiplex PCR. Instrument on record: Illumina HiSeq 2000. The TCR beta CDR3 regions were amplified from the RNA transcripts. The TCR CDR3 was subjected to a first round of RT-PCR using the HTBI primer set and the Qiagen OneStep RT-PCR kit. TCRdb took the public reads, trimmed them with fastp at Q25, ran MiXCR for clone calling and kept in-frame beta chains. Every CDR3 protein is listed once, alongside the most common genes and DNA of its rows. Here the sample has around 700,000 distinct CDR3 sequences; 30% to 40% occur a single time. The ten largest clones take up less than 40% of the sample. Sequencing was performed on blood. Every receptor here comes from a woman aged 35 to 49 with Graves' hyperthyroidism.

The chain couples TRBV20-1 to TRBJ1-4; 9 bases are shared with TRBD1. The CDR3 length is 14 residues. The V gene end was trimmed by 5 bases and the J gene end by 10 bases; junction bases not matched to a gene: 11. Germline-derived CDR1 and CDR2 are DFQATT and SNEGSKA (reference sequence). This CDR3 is CSARPRQGGVKLFF. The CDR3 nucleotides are TGCAGTGCTCGTCCTAGACAGGGGGGGGTAAAACTGTTTTTT.

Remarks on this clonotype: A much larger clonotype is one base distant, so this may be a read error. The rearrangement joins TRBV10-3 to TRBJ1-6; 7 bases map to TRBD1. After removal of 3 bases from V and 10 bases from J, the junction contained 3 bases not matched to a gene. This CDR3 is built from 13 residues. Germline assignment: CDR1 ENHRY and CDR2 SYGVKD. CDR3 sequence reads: CAISEQGQSPLHF. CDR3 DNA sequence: TGTGCCATCAGTGAACAGGGGCAATCACCCCTCCACTTT.